This T cell receptor (beta chain) was obtained from a study of human T cells and chemical hapten exposure. The library attached unique molecular identifiers to individual cDNA molecules. TCRdb re-called the RACE reads with MiXCR, one entry per CDR3 protein. Seen here are tens of thousands of distinct CDR3 sequences, more than 9% observed once, and the top ten hold 26%. Between the trimmed V and J ends, which lost 0 bases and 8 bases, there was a span of 14 bases. CDR1 KGHSH and CDR2 LQKENI come from the germline V gene. The CDR3 has 15 amino acids. This clonotype was recorded at least ten times. Sample time point: patch test 3, about 24 weeks after DPC sensitization. Treatment indicated: therapeutic diphenylcyclopropenone sensitization with weekly scalp DPC. Total RNA was extracted from unfractionated whole blood.

This rearrangement joins TRBV18 to TRBJ2-1, with no clear D. The clonotype originates from a man aged 50-59 years with alopecia areata. Some clones in this sample may be carry-over from other donors' samples. Sample: whole blood, taken in connection with sensitization to the hapten diphenylcyclopropenone (DPC). The DNA for the CDR3 is TGTGCCAGCTCACCACCGGGCCCCCCGTACTATGAGCAGTTCTTC. Translation: CASSPPGPPYYEQFF.